Below are 9 T cell receptor beta chains sequenced from a single sample in a study of cytotoxic CD8 clonotypes in ibrutinib-treated CLL. Some clones are missing from TCRdb's copy, which holds only in-frame ones; the method was immunoSEQ multiplex PCR. The repertoire holds over 30,000 clones, 68% seen once, with approximately 7.7% in the top ten. The material was PBMCs, obtained at disease progression, from a patient treated with ibrutinib. The receptors shown here come from a human donor with chronic lymphocytic leukemia.

Relative to its sample, this clone is medium-sized. The gene calls are TRBV2 and TRBJ2-7; D is unclear. The V end was cut by 8 bases, the J end by 3 bases, with 17 bases between. Germline V lookup: CDR1 SNHLY, CDR2 FYNNEI. The CDR3 is 14 amino acids. In DNA, the CDR3 is TGTGCCAGCTCCTGGGGAAAATTTATCTACGAGCAGTACTTC. Amino acids: CASSWGKFIYEQYF.

This clone was detected only a few times. The V call is TRBV5-1, the J call TRBJ1-1; 10 bases map to TRBD1. The ends lost 3 bases at V and 7 bases at J; junction bases unmatched: 6. The CDR3 is made up of 14 amino acids. The germline gives CDR1 SGHRS, CDR2 YFSETQ. The CDR3 loop is CASSSLTGGLEAFF. In DNA form, the CDR3 reads TGCGCCAGCAGCTCCTTGACAGGGGGCCTTGAAGCTTTCTTT.

The chain employs TRBV7-2 and TRBJ1-2, with TRBD1 matching 8 bases. The CDR3 extends over 17 amino acids. Germline CDR1 is SGHTA and CDR2 is FQGNSA. V dropped 0 bases and J dropped 8; count of bases not matched to a gene: 14. This CDR3 reads CASSLARARTGSQGYTF. Written as DNA, the CDR3 is TGTGCCAGCAGCTTAGCCCGGGCCCGGACAGGGTCGCAGGGCTACACCTTC.

J is TRBJ2-5 and V is TRBV7-2; tentative D call: TRBD2 (5 bases). V gave up 1 base and J gave up 4 bases, with 13 bases separating them. Germline CDR1 SGHTA, CDR2 FQGNSA. The CDR3 sequence is 15 residues long. This CDR3 reads CASSLDSRTGETQYF. CDR3 sequence (DNA): TGTGCCAGCAGCTTAGACTCTAGGACTGGAGAGACCCAGTACTTC.

The chain joins TRBV27 to TRBJ2-7, with D possibly being TRBD1 (6 bases). The CDR3 runs to 12 residues. V gave up 10 bases and J gave up 1 base, with 11 bases separating them. Germline V gives CDR1 MNHEY, CDR2 SMNVEV (reference sequence). For the CDR3, the DNA is TGTGCCACGGCACAGGGTTCCTACGAGCAGTACTTC. This gives the protein CATAQGSYEQYF.

This rearrangement joins TRBV7-6 to TRBJ2-1; 7 bases are a match to TRBD2. Germline V lookup: CDR1 SGHVS, CDR2 FNYEAQ. After removal of 1 base from V and 2 bases from J, the junction contained 2 bases not matched to a gene. This CDR3 contains 15 residues. CDR3 sequence (DNA): TGTGCCAGCAGCTTAGGAGCGGGACCCTACAATGAGCAGTTCTTC. Its translation is CASSLGAGPYNEQFF.

This chain links TRBV6-5 with TRBJ1-5; no clear D. Germline V lookup: CDR1 MNHEY, CDR2 SVGAGI. This CDR3 comprises 14 residues. With 6 bases removed from V and 3 bases from J, the gap between germline ends came to 12 bases. CDR3 region: CASSQQRYNQPQHF. As DNA, the CDR3 is TGTGCCAGCAGCCAACAGCGATACAATCAGCCCCAGCATTTT.

This clone turned up a few times. The chain joins TRBV28 to TRBJ2-7, with a possible D match to TRBD2 (6 bases). CDR1 and CDR2 from the germline V gene are MDHEN and SYDVKM. Deletions cut 5 bases from V and 2 bases from J, with 13 bases between. CDR3 length: 14 amino acids. CDR3 coding DNA: TGTGCCAGCAGTCTTAAGACGGGGGCCTACGAGCAGTACTTC. It translates to CASSLKTGAYEQYF.

The chain recombines TRBV7-8 with TRBJ2-7, with D unclear. Germline loops: CDR1 SGHVS, CDR2 FQNEAQ. This CDR3 is 13 amino acids long. V shed 6 bases and J shed 3 bases, with 12 bases lying between them. The CDR3 bases are TGTGCCAGCAGACCACCTAATGTCTACGAGCAGTACTTC. Its protein is CASRPPNVYEQYF.